This T cell receptor beta chain was profiled in a study of graft-versus-host responses after intestinal transplantation. The wider study: The study gave all recipients anti-thymocyte globulin induction, then tacrolimus and steroids for three to four years.

Measured with immunoSEQ multiplex PCR; TCRdb has only the in-frame clones, and not every one. This sample has about 120,000 clones, with 90% found just once. This CDR3 has 14 residues. Germline lookup yields CDR1 GTSNPN and CDR2 SVGIG (reference sequence). The germline V and J ends were trimmed by 0 bases and 8 bases, with 11 bases remaining between them. In its sample, this clone was seen a few times. Its cognate antigen is unknown. The sequence was obtained from a human donor who received an intestinal transplant. The genes are TRBV30 and TRBJ1-6; D is undetermined. The sequenced sample was unstimulated CD4+ T cells sorted from spleen or lymph node cells, obtained before intestinal transplant. The CDR3: CAWSVRRRDSPLHF. In nucleotides, the CDR3 is TGTGCCTGGAGTGTACGGCGCCGGGATTCACCCCTCCACTTT.